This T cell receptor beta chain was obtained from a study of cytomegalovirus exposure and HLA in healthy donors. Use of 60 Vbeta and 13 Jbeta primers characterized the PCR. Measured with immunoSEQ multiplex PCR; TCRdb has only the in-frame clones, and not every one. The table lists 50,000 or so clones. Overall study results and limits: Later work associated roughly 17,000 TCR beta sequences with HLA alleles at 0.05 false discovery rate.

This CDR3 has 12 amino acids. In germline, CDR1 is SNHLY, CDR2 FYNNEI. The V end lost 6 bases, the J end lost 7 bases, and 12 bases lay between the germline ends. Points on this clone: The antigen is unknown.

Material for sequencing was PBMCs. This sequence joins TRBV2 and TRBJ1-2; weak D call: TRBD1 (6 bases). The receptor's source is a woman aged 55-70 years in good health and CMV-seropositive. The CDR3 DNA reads TGTGCCAGCAGGCCAGGGGTGGGTGGCTACACCTTC. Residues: CASRPGVGGYTF. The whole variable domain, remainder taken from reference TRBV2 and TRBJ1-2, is EPEVTQTPSHQVTQMGQEVILRCVPISNHLYFYWYRQILGQKVEFLVSFYNNEISEKSEIFDDQFSVERPDGSNFTLKIRSTKLEDSAMYFCASRPGVGGYTFGSGTRLTVV.